These 32 T cell receptor beta chains were sequenced from one sample in a study of cytomegalovirus exposure and HLA in healthy donors. Use of 60 Vbeta and 13 Jbeta primers characterized the PCR. Libraries were prepared by immunoSEQ multiplex PCR; TCRdb keeps only in-frame clonotypes and omits some of them. In the table there are 130,000 or so clones, 60% to 85% of which are singletons. Sequencing was carried out using PBMCs. The source of these receptors is a woman aged 18-29 years in good health and CMV-seronegative.

The gene calls are TRBV5-4 and TRBJ2-3; 7 nucleotides align to TRBD1. The germline gives CDR1 SGHNT, CDR2 YYREEE (reference sequence). CDR3 length: 14 residues. With 4 bases clipped from V and 3 bases from J, the junction kept 5 bases outside the gene matches. CDR3 loop: CASSGGQWTDTQYF. The CDR3 nucleotides are TGTGCCAGCAGCGGGGGACAGTGGACAGATACGCAGTATTTT.

The V gene is TRBV10-3, the J gene TRBJ1-2; 10 positions match TRBD1. The germline V gene has CDR1 ENHRY and CDR2 SYGVKD. The CDR3 covers 17 residues. V lost 6 bases to trimming and J lost 4 bases; unmatched junction nucleotides: 14. CDR3 nucleotides: TGTGCCATCAGCGGGGGACAGGGGTTGCGTTTTACCTATGGCTACACCTTC. Translated, it gives CAISGGQGLRFTYGYTF.

This clone was seen a few times. This sequence joins TRBV5-8 and TRBJ1-1, with 7 nucleotides matching TRBD1. This CDR3 is built from 14 residues. The germline CDR1 and CDR2 sequences are SGHTS and YDEGEE. V trimming: 3 bases; J trimming: 4 bases; junction bases outside the gene matches: 6. The CDR3 nucleotides are TGTGCCAGCAGCTCGTACAGGGGAGGCACTGAAGCTTTCTTT. It is translated as CASSSYRGGTEAFF.

The chain employs TRBV10-2 and TRBJ2-1; 8 positions agree with TRBD2. This CDR3 spans 14 amino acids. Germline CDR1 and CDR2: WSHSY and SAAADI. The ends lost 2 bases at V and 6 bases at J; junction bases unmatched: 3. CDR3 amino acids: CASSENLAGNEQFF. CDR3 nucleotide sequence: TGCGCCAGCAGTGAGAATCTAGCGGGCAATGAGCAGTTCTTC.

The chain carries TRBV6-4 and TRBJ2-7, with D maybe TRBD1 (6 bases). Germline-derived CDR1 and CDR2 are MRHNA and SNTAGT. V was pared by 0 bases and J by 6 bases, with 9 bases between. This CDR3 comprises 13 residues. In DNA, the CDR3 is TGTGCCAGCAGTGACTCACTGGGGGCCGAGCAGTACTTC. It yields the protein CASSDSLGAEQYF.

This chain connects TRBV6-5 to TRBJ2-5; 7 bases map to TRBD1. The closer fit of TRBJ2-7 to the DNA end suggests the J call may be wrong. The CDR3 has 16 amino acids. The germline V gene has CDR1 MNHEY and CDR2 SVGAGI. The CDR3 here is CASSYSTAQGPYEQYF. CDR3 sequence (DNA): TGTGCCAGCAGTTACTCGACAGCACAGGGGCCCTACGAGCAGTACTTC.

J is TRBJ1-1 and V is TRBV6-1, with 7 bases identical to TRBD1. The germline V gene has CDR1 MNHNS and CDR2 SASEGT. Trimming removed 1 base from V and 6 bases from J; junction bases left unmatched: 8. The CDR3 extends over 15 amino acids. The DNA of the CDR3 is TGTGCCAGCAGTGAAGAGGGGGCGGCGGGGCCTGAAGCTTTCTTT. It is translated as CASSEEGAAGPEAFF.

The V and J genes are TRBV4-1 and TRBJ2-7; TRBD1 might be the D (6 bases). This CDR3 is built from 18 residues. V lost 2 bases and J 0 bases, leaving 20 bases between the germline ends. Germline assignment: CDR1 MGHRA and CDR2 YSYEKL. CDR3 sequence: CASSQLVLQGTSSYEQYF. CDR3 nucleotides: TGCGCCAGCAGCCAACTGGTGTTACAGGGTACAAGCTCCTACGAGCAGTACTTC.

The rearrangement links TRBV29-1 to TRBJ2-3; D is possibly TRBD1 (5 bases). Per germline, CDR1 SQVTM and CDR2 ANQGSEA. This CDR3 spans 11 amino acids. Trimming removed 4 bases from V and 5 bases from J, with 7 bases in between. The DNA of the CDR3 is TGCAGCGTTGCCCAGGGAGATACGCAGTATTTT. The encoded protein is CSVAQGDTQYF.

In this sample, this clone turned up a few times. The chain links TRBV5-1 to TRBJ1-6; no clear D gene. The V end was cut by 0 bases, the J end by 6 bases, with 16 bases between. Germline V gene sequence: CDR1 SGHRS, CDR2 YFSETQ. The CDR3 totals 17 residues. The CDR3 sequence is CASSLAVGAIVNSPLHF. The CDR3 nucleotides read TGCGCCAGCAGCTTGGCGGTTGGAGCGATCGTTAATTCACCCCTCCACTTT.

The chain recombines TRBV27 with TRBJ1-2, with D tentatively TRBD1 (5 bases). The CDR3 loop spans 19 amino acids. Per the germline V gene, CDR1 is MNHEY and CDR2 is SMNVEV (reference sequence). V was pared by 0 bases and J by 3 bases, with 23 bases between. The CDR3 coding sequence is TGTGCCAGCAGTTTATCGATAATCCCCGTTTCAGGGATACACTATGGCTACACCTTC. Translating gives CASSLSIIPVSGIHYGYTF.

This clone appeared a single time. The chain uses TRBV7-9 and TRBJ1-1; D is undetermined. The CDR3 consists of 12 residues. Germline CDR1 and CDR2: SEHNR and FQNEAQ (reference sequence). The V end lost 5 bases, the J end lost 6 bases, and 10 bases lay between the germline ends. The CDR3 sequence is CASSPQDAEAFF. The CDR3 DNA follows: TGTGCCAGCAGCCCCCAGGATGCTGAAGCTTTCTTT. Based on the CDR3 plus reference TRBV7-9 and TRBJ1-1, the full variable domain is DTGVSQNPRHKITKRGQNVTFRCDPISEHNRLYWYRQTLGQGPEFLTYFQNEAQLEKSRLLSDRFSAERPKGSFSTLEIQRTEQGDSAMYLCASSPQDAEAFFGQGTRLTVV.

A single count supports this clone. The rearrangement joins TRBV30 to TRBJ1-2; 8 bases fit TRBD1. Trimming removed 4 bases from V and 5 bases from J; junction bases left unmatched: 3. The CDR3 is made up of 12 amino acids. Germline loops: CDR1 GTSNPN, CDR2 SVGIG (reference sequence). CDR3 sequence reads: CAWMTGVYGYTF. The CDR3 DNA sequence: TGTGCCTGGATGACAGGGGTGTATGGCTACACCTTC.

This chain links TRBV29-1 with TRBJ2-4, with D possibly being TRBD2 (6 bases). V lost 6 bases to trimming and J lost 6 bases, with 12 bases between them. This CDR3 contains 12 residues. Germline values: CDR1 SQVTM, CDR2 ANQGSEA. The CDR3 is CSVDGDLNIQYF. The CDR3 DNA sequence: TGCAGCGTCGACGGGGACTTAAACATTCAGTACTTC.

The gene calls are TRBV6-1 and TRBJ2-5; TRBD2 aligns across 12 bases. This CDR3 is 15 amino acids long. With 2 bases clipped from V and 4 bases from J, the junction kept 2 bases outside the gene matches. Germline CDR1 is MNHNS and CDR2 is SASEGT. The CDR3 spells CASSELAGGPETQYF. The CDR3 DNA follows: TGTGCCAGCAGTGAACTAGCGGGAGGGCCAGAGACCCAGTACTTC.

This clone has just a few counts. The rearrangement joins TRBV5-1 to TRBJ2-1, with D perhaps TRBD2 (5 bases). The CDR3 sequence is 16 residues long. The V gene lost 6 bases and the J gene lost 10 bases, with 26 bases spanning the gap. Per the germline V gene, CDR1 is SGHRS and CDR2 is YFSETQ. CDR3 sequence reads: CASNPARSVPLGEQFF. DNA of the CDR3: TGCGCCAGCAACCCTGCCCGTAGCGTGCCCTTGGGGGAGCAGTTCTTC.

V is TRBV6-6 and J is TRBJ2-7, with TRBD2 identical over 8 bases. Germline-derived CDR1 and CDR2 are MNHNY and SVGAGI (reference sequence). The J segment lost 6 bases and the V segment lost 5 bases, leaving 12 bases of the junction unmatched. This CDR3 has 15 residues. CDR3 nucleotide sequence: TGTGCCAGCAGTCCCGAAGGGAGCGGGAGACGCGAGCAGTACTTC. It specifies CASSPEGSGRREQYF.

This chain links TRBV5-8 with TRBJ1-2, with D perhaps matching TRBD1 (6 bases). The CDR3 runs 14 residues. Trimming removed 7 bases at V and 3 bases at J, with 16 bases between. Looked up from germline, CDR1 is SGHTS and CDR2 is YDEGEE. The CDR3 loop reads CASVNDRSDYGYTF. The CDR3 DNA reads TGTGCCAGCGTAAACGACAGGTCCGACTATGGCTACACCTTC.

Written as DNA, the CDR3 is TGTGCCAGCAGTGAAATATCGTACAATCAGCCCCAGCATTTT. Translation: CASSEISYNQPQHF. The genes are TRBV2 and TRBJ1-5; D call uncertain. The ends were cut back, 2 bases at V and 3 bases at J, with 8 bases in the middle. Germline V gives CDR1 SNHLY, CDR2 FYNNEI. The CDR3 sequence is 14 residues long.

This rearrangement joins TRBV7-2 to TRBJ1-2, with a possible D match to TRBD1 (5 bases). V gave up 4 bases and J gave up 7 bases, with 16 bases separating them. The CDR3 totals 14 residues. Germline CDR1 SGHTA, CDR2 FQGNSA. CDR3 sequence reads: CASSSYLGGSGYTF. The CDR3 DNA reads TGTGCCAGCAGCTCCTACCTGGGGGGTTCTGGCTACACCTTC.

The chain has TRBV14 and TRBJ2-1; D is unresolved. There are 13 residues in the CDR3. Germline V CDR1 and CDR2: SGHDN, FVKESK. The V and J ends lost 1 base and 9 bases respectively, with 10 bases between them. The CDR3 spells CASSQVSVSEQFF. CDR3 in DNA: TGTGCCAGCAGCCAAGTTTCGGTATCTGAGCAGTTCTTC. The full variable domain, its missing parts supplied by reference TRBV14 and TRBJ2-1, is EAGVTQFPSHSVIEKGQTVTLRCDPISGHDNLYWYRRVMGKEIKFLLHFVKESKQDESGMPNNRFLAERTGGTYSTLKVQPAELEDSGVYFCASSQVSVSEQFFGPGTRLTVL.

This clone was picked up a small number of times. The rearrangement joins TRBV6-5 to TRBJ2-7; tentative D call: TRBD2 (5 bases). Deletions cut 7 bases from V and 2 bases from J, with 12 bases between. The CDR3 is 13 residues long. Per germline, CDR1 MNHEY and CDR2 SVGAGI. The DNA for the CDR3 is TGTGCCAGCACCGAGCGGAGCACCTACGAGCAGTACTTC. Protein sequence: CASTERSTYEQYF.

The chain carries TRBV19 and TRBJ2-3; TRBD2 matches at 8 bases. V trimming: 4 bases; J trimming: 0 bases; junction bases outside the gene matches: 0. This CDR3 contains 14 residues. Germline CDR1 reads LNHDA; CDR2 reads SQIVND (reference sequence). The CDR3 DNA is TGTGCCAGTAGTAGCGGGGGGAGCACAGATACGCAGTATTTT. Amino acid sequence: CASSSGGSTDTQYF.

This clone was counted between two and nine times. The chain has TRBV7-2 and TRBJ1-2; tentative D call: TRBD1 (6 bases). Trimming stripped 2 bases from V and 2 bases from J, with 12 bases between. The germline V gene encodes CDR1 SGHTA and CDR2 FQGNSA. The CDR3 contains 15 residues. CDR3 sequence (DNA): TGTGCCAGCAGCTTAAATCACAGGGTGAACTATGGCTACACCTTC. Residues: CASSLNHRVNYGYTF.

This chain links TRBV9 with TRBJ2-5, with D tentatively TRBD2 (6 bases). V lost 0 bases and J 1 base, leaving 10 bases between the germline ends. The CDR3 consists of 15 residues. Germline CDR1 SGDLS, CDR2 YYNGEE. The CDR3 reads CASSVGAGPQETQYF. In DNA, the CDR3 is TGTGCCAGCAGCGTAGGGGCGGGGCCCCAAGAGACCCAGTACTTC.

CDR3 sequence reads: CASSPRGGRSDTQYF. CDR3 in DNA: TGTGCCAGCTCACCTCGGGGCGGGAGGTCGGATACGCAGTATTTT. The chain couples TRBV18 to TRBJ2-3; 8 positions match TRBD2. Germline V gives CDR1 KGHSH, CDR2 LQKENI. J gave up 6 bases and V 3 bases, and 8 bases lay outside the gene matches. The CDR3 extends over 15 amino acids.

The chain is built from TRBV5-1 and TRBJ2-1; TRBD2 matches at 7 bases. CDR3 size: 14 residues. Germline lookup yields CDR1 SGHRS and CDR2 YFSETQ. The J segment lost 0 bases and the V segment lost 6 bases, leaving 3 bases of the junction unmatched. The CDR3 region has the DNA TGCGCCAGCAACACGGGAGGCTCCTACAATGAGCAGTTCTTC. It is translated as CASNTGGSYNEQFF.

This clone appeared a single time. The CDR3: CASSSGLSVEGAFF. CDR3 in DNA: TGTGCCAGCAGCTCTGGACTATCAGTAGAGGGGGCTTTCTTT. This chain joins TRBV5-6 and TRBJ1-1, with D maybe TRBD1 (5 bases). Germline assignment: CDR1 SGHDT and CDR2 YYEEEE. The V end was cut by 3 bases, the J end by 11 bases, with 20 bases between. This CDR3 spans 14 amino acids.

The chain recombines TRBV7-6 with TRBJ2-7; 9 positions agree with TRBD1. Per the germline V gene, CDR1 is SGHVS and CDR2 is FNYEAQ. V trimming: 4 bases; J trimming: 6 bases; junction bases outside the gene matches: 7. The CDR3 consists of 14 residues. CDR3 nucleotides: TGTGCCAGCAGCTCGGGACAGGGACCTTTCGAGCAGTACTTC. Protein: CASSSGQGPFEQYF.

The V and J genes are TRBV4-1 and TRBJ2-2; 12 bases are a match to TRBD2. Germline-derived CDR1 and CDR2 are MGHRA and YSYEKL. The CDR3 totals 18 residues. J lost 3 bases, V lost 1 base, and 6 bases had no gene match. CDR3: CASSQAPSGRADTGELFF. CDR3 DNA: TGCGCCAGCAGCCAAGCCCCTAGCGGGAGGGCCGACACCGGGGAGCTGTTTTTT.

V is TRBV6-6 and J is TRBJ1-5, with 8 bases identical to TRBD1. Trimming cost V 2 bases and J 7 bases; bases outside gene matches: 4. The CDR3 covers 14 residues. Looked up from germline, CDR1 is MNHNY and CDR2 is SVGAGI (reference sequence). The CDR3 DNA reads TGTGCCAGCAGTTACACAGGGGGGAAACAGCCCCAGCATTTT. Amino acid sequence: CASSYTGGKQPQHF.

This chain uses TRBV19 with TRBJ1-2; 7 positions match TRBD1. Germline CDR1 is LNHDA and CDR2 is SQIVND (reference sequence). This CDR3 region has 13 residues. With V trimmed by 3 bases and J by 8 bases, 6 bases remained unmatched. The CDR3 sequence: CASSISNRGGYTF. The CDR3 bases are TGTGCCAGTAGTATTAGCAACAGGGGAGGCTACACCTTC.